This passage covers 14 T cell receptor beta chains from one sample sequenced in a study of cytomegalovirus exposure and HLA in healthy donors. The PCR employed 60 Vbeta primers together with 13 Jbeta primers. The data were produced by immunoSEQ multiplex PCR, yet TCRdb's version contains in-frame clones alone and is incomplete. The sample has about 160,000 clones, around 76% seen once; the top ten hold roughly 1.6%. Sequencing used PBMCs. The receptor set was obtained from a man between 40 and 49 years old in good health and CMV-seronegative.

The V and J genes are TRBV7-3 and TRBJ2-2; no reliable D call. This CDR3 has 13 residues. Germline CDR1 reads SGHTA; CDR2 reads FQGTGA. V was clipped by 5 bases and J by 7 bases, with 11 bases between them. The CDR3 protein is CASSPRQRGELFF. CDR3 in DNA: TGTGCCAGCAGCCCCCGGCAGCGCGGGGAGCTGTTTTTT.

This chain uses TRBV5-1 with TRBJ1-4; 7 positions agree with TRBD1. Looked up from germline, CDR1 is SGHRS and CDR2 is YFSETQ. This CDR3 is 14 amino acids long. The V gene end was trimmed by 7 bases and the J gene end by 4 bases; junction bases not matched to a gene: 7. The CDR3 DNA reads TGCGCCAGCGCTGAACAGGGGCGTAATGAAAAACTGTTTTTT. Protein product: CASAEQGRNEKLFF. The full variable domain, its missing parts supplied by reference TRBV5-1 and TRBJ1-4, is KAGVTQTPRYLIKTRGQQVTLSCSPISGHRSVSWYQQTPGQGLQFLFEYFSETQRNKGNFPGRFSGRQFSNSRSEMNVSTLELGDSALYLCASAEQGRNEKLFFGSGTQLSVL.

The CDR3 region is CASSKNSDYGYTF. The CDR3 bases are TGTGCCAGCAGTAAAAATTCCGACTATGGCTACACCTTC. The genes are TRBV6-5 and TRBJ1-2; no reliable D call. This CDR3 has 13 amino acids. Germline V gene data show CDR1 as MNHEY and CDR2 as SVGAGI. Deletions cut 5 bases from V and 3 bases from J, with 10 bases between.

The chain has TRBV28 and TRBJ1-2, with 8 bases fitting TRBD1. The CDR3 contains 15 residues. CDR1 and CDR2 from the germline V gene are MDHEN and SYDVKM. V was pared by 5 bases and J by 3 bases, with 8 bases of the junction left unmatched. The CDR3, as DNA: TGTGCCAGCAGTCTACCCCCAGGGGGCTACTATGGCTACACCTTC. Amino acids: CASSLPPGGYYGYTF.

The V call is TRBV11-3, the J call TRBJ2-2, with D possibly TRBD1 on 6 matching bases. CDR3 size: 15 residues. V lost 5 bases, J lost 2 bases, and 12 bases lay in between. Germline CDR1 and CDR2: SGHNT and YENEEA. CDR3: CASSPRDNNTGELFF. CDR3 bases: TGTGCCAGCAGCCCCCGGGACAATAACACCGGGGAGCTGTTTTTT.

The V gene is TRBV18, the J gene TRBJ2-7; D gene ambiguous. The CDR3 has 13 amino acids. Germline-derived CDR1 and CDR2 are KGHSH and LQKENI. Trimming removed 4 bases at V and 3 bases at J, with 10 bases between. Here the CDR3 reads CASSLSSVYEQYV. The CDR3 region has the DNA TGTGCCAGCTCACTTTCAAGCGTCTACGAGCAGTACGTC.

The rearrangement links TRBV2 to TRBJ1-2, with a possible D match to TRBD1 (6 bases). CDR1 and CDR2 (germline): SNHLY, FYNNEI. CDR3 length: 14 residues. V dropped 6 bases and J dropped 8 bases, with 19 bases sitting between them. CDR3 bases: TGTGCCAGCAGGGACAGACGAACGAGTGGAGGCTACACCTTC. As protein: CASRDRRTSGGYTF.

This clone was observed a single time. The gene calls are TRBV19 and TRBJ2-6, with D maybe TRBD2 (6 bases). Germline-derived CDR1 and CDR2 are LNHDA and SQIVND (reference sequence). The CDR3 length is 16 residues. V was cut by 5 bases and J by 2 bases, with 13 bases left in between. The CDR3 sequence is CASSPGAGTGANVLTF. CDR3 coding DNA: TGTGCCAGTAGTCCAGGCGCGGGGACTGGGGCCAACGTCCTGACTTTC.

J is TRBJ2-1 and V is TRBV19; 8 positions agree with TRBD2. The CDR3 runs 15 residues. J lost 0 bases, V lost 5 bases, and 3 bases had no gene match. The germline CDR1 and CDR2 sequences are LNHDA and SQIVND (reference sequence). CDR3 DNA: TGTGCCAGTAGTGTGACTAGCGTCTCCTACAATGAGCAGTTCTTC. It translates to CASSVTSVSYNEQFF. The full variable domain, completed using reference TRBV19 and TRBJ2-1, is DGGITQSPKYLFRKEGQNVTLSCEQNLNHDAMYWYRQDPGQGLRLIYYSQIVNDFQKGDIAEGYSVSREKKESFPLTVTSAQKNPTAFYLCASSVTSVSYNEQFFGPGTRLTVL.

The chain recombines TRBV19 with TRBJ1-5; D possibly corresponds to TRBD1 (6 bases). The germline V and J ends were trimmed by 5 bases and 0 bases, with 11 bases remaining between them. The CDR3 sequence is 15 residues long. From germline, CDR1 is LNHDA and CDR2 SQIVND (reference sequence). DNA of the CDR3: TGTGCCAGTAGTCGCCACAGGGATAGCAATCAGCCCCAGCATTTT. Translated: CASSRHRDSNQPQHF. Filled out from reference TRBV19 and TRBJ1-5, the complete variable domain reads DGGITQSPKYLFRKEGQNVTLSCEQNLNHDAMYWYRQDPGQGLRLIYYSQIVNDFQKGDIAEGYSVSREKKESFPLTVTSAQKNPTAFYLCASSRHRDSNQPQHFGDGTRLSIL.

The chain is built from TRBV7-9 and TRBJ2-5; a possible D gene is TRBD2 (6 bases). This CDR3 is 19 amino acids long. Trimming took off 5 bases at V and 2 bases at J, with 27 bases between the two ends. Per germline, CDR1 SEHNR and CDR2 FQNEAQ (reference sequence). CDR3 DNA: TGTGCCAGCAGCCCACCAGAGGGGTTGCGGGAATCCGGACAAGAGACCCAGTACTTC. It yields the protein CASSPPEGLRESGQETQYF.

The V gene is TRBV19, the J gene TRBJ1-2, with 9 positions matching TRBD1. V was pared by 5 bases and J by 7 bases, with 8 bases of the junction left unmatched. Germline CDR1 LNHDA, CDR2 SQIVND (reference sequence). The CDR3 is made up of 14 amino acids. The CDR3 DNA follows: TGTGCCAGTAGTTTTAACAGGGGGCCCACTGGCTACACCTTC. This translates into CASSFNRGPTGYTF.

J is TRBJ1-3 and V is TRBV6-1; tentatively, D is TRBD1 (6 bases). The germline CDR1 and CDR2 sequences are MNHNS and SASEGT. V was trimmed by 4 bases and J by 0 bases, leaving 10 bases between them. CDR3 length: 15 residues. The CDR3 DNA is TGTGCCAGCAGTGCCAGGACAGTCTCTGGAAACACCATATATTTT. Translation: CASSARTVSGNTIYF.

The chain combines TRBV30 with TRBJ2-6, with 8 bases fitting TRBD1. In germline, CDR1 is GTSNPN, CDR2 SVGIG (reference sequence). CDR3 length: 17 amino acids. The junction had 11 bases not matched to a gene; V was cut back by 3 bases and J by 4 bases. As DNA, the CDR3 is TGTGCCTGGAGGAGTTGGACAGGGAGTTCCGGGGCCAACGTCCTGACTTTC. It encodes CAWRSWTGSSGANVLTF. The full variable domain, completed using reference TRBV30 and TRBJ2-6, is SQTIHQWPATLVQPVGSPLSLECTVEGTSNPNLYWYRQAAGRGLQLLFYSVGIGQISSEVPQNLSASRPQDRQFILSSKKLLLSDSGFYLCAWRSWTGSSGANVLTFGAGSRLTVL.